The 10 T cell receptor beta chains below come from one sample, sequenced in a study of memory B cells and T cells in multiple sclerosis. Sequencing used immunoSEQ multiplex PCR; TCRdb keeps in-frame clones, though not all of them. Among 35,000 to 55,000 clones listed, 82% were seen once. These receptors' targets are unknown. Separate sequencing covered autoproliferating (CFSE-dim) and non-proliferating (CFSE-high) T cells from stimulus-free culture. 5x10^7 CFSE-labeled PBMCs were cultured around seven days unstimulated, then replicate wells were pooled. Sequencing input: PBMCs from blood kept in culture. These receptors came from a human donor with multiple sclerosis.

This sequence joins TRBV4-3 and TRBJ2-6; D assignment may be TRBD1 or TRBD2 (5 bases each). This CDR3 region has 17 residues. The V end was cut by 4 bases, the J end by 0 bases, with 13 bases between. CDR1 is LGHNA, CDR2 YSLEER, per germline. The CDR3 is CASSRDGRSSGANVLTF. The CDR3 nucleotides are TGCGCCAGCAGCCGGGACGGACGGAGCTCTGGGGCCAACGTCCTGACTTTC.

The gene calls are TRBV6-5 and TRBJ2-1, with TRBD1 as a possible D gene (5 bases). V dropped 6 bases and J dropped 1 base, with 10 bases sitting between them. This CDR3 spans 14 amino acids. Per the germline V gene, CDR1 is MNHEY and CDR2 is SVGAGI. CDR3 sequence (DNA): TGTGCCAGCAGCCGCCCAGGGTCCTACAATGAGCAGTTCTTC. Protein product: CASSRPGSYNEQFF.

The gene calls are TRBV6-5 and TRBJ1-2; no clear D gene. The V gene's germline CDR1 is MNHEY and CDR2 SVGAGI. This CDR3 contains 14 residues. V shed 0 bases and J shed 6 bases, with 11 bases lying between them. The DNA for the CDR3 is TGTGCCAGCAGTTACTCGAGGCAGATTGATGGCTACACCTTC. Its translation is CASSYSRQIDGYTF.

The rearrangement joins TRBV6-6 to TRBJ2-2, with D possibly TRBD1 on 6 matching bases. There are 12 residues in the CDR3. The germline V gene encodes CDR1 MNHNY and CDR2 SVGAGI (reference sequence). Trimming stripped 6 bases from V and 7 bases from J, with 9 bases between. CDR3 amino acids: CASRPGDGELFF. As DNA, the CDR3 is TGTGCCAGCAGGCCAGGGGACGGGGAGCTGTTTTTT.

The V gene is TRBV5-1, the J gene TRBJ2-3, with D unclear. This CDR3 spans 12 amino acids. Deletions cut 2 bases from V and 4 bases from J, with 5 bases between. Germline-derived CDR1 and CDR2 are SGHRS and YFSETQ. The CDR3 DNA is TGCGCCAGCAGCTTCAATTCAGATACGCAGTATTTT. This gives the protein CASSFNSDTQYF.

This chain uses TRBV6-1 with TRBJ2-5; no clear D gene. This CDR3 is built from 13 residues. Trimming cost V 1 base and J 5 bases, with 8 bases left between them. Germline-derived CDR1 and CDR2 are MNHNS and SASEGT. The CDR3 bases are TGTGCCAGCAGTGAAGGGCAGTTGGAGACCCAGTACTTC. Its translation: CASSEGQLETQYF.

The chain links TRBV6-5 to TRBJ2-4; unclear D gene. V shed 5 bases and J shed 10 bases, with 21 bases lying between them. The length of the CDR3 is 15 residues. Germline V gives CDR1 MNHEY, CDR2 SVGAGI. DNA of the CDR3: TGTGCCAGCAGTCCCCAAGGAATCCCCGATTCAATTCAGTACTTC. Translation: CASSPQGIPDSIQYF.

CDR3 nucleotide sequence: TGTGCCAGCAGTTTGGGGGGCCCGCGCAATCAGCCCCAGCATTTT. Protein sequence: CASSLGGPRNQPQHF. The chain carries TRBV28 and TRBJ1-5; perhaps TRBD1 as D (6 bases). This CDR3 is 15 amino acids long. CDR1 is MDHEN, CDR2 SYDVKM, per germline. V lost 3 bases to trimming and J lost 2 bases, with 11 bases between them.

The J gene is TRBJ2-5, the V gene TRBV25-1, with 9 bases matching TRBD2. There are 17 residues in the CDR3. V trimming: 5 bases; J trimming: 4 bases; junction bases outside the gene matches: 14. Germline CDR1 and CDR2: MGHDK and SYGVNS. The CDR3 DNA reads TGTGCCAGCAGTCCTCATCGACTAGCGGTGGGGCTAGAGACCCAGTACTTC. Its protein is CASSPHRLAVGLETQYF.

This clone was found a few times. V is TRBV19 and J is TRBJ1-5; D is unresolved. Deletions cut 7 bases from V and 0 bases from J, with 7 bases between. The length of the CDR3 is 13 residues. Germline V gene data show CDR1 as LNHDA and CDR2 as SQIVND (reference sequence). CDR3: CASTSHSNQPQHF. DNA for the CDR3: TGTGCCAGTACCAGCCATAGCAATCAGCCCCAGCATTTT.